The rows below give T cell receptor beta chains drawn from one sample of a study of T cell changes during pregnancy in multiple sclerosis. TCRdb keeps only in-frame clones here, not all; method: immunoSEQ multiplex PCR. The table has tens of thousands of clones, just over 90% seen once. The sample consisted of peripheral blood, taken in the third trimester of pregnancy. These receptors were taken from a female donor with multiple sclerosis, enrolled in a pregnancy study. Each CDR3 is given without its conserved first and last residue. Each record gives: V gene, J gene, CDR3 protein.

V: TRBV5-1
J: TRBJ2-3
CDR3: ASSLRPSGNIDTQY

V: TRBV5-1
J: TRBJ2-2
CDR3: ASSSTSGGTTGELF

V: TRBV5-1
J: TRBJ2-7
CDR3: ASSLGQGSYEQY

V: TRBV6-1
J: TRBJ1-5
CDR3: ASSGDRGVFQPQH

V: TRBV11-2
J: TRBJ2-7
CDR3: ASSQDPGEQY

V: TRBV7-9
J: TRBJ1-5
CDR3: ASSLDGFNQPQH

V: TRBV5-1
J: TRBJ2-5
CDR3: ASSLTDQETQY

V: TRBV5-4
J: TRBJ2-6
CDR3: ASSSGQGASGANVLT

V: TRBV6-6
J: TRBJ1-5
CDR3: ASRSTGSGNQPQH

V: TRBV2
J: TRBJ1-5
CDR3: ASAPTGDSNQPQH

V: TRBV10-3
J: TRBJ1-5
CDR3: AISGDRVYQPQH

V: TRBV9
J: TRBJ2-2
CDR3: ASRGGRYTGELF

V: TRBV2
J: TRBJ2-5
CDR3: ASRGTSGTKETQY

V: TRBV7-8
J: TRBJ1-1
CDR3: ASSTGQGLGEAF